The rows below give T cell receptor beta chains drawn from one sample of a study of blood T cell repertoires in COVID-19. Measured with immunoSEQ multiplex PCR; TCRdb has only the in-frame clones, and not every one. The sample holds about 300,000 clones; 89% are singletons and the top ten take around 1.7%. The sequenced sample was PBMCs or T cells enriched from blood (not recorded which). These receptors all stem from a woman in her thirties or forties who had recovered from COVID-19. CDR3s include the opening cysteine and the closing phenylalanine or tryptophan. D genes are given only for firm matches. Not all rows give a size; the values are once, few, many and, for expanded clones, a class.

d_gene: TRBD1; v_gene: TRBV29-1; abundance: once; j_gene: TRBJ1-2; CDR3aa: CSVRPLTGVYGYTF; CDR3nt: TGCAGCGTTCGACCCTTGACAGGGGTTTATGGCTACACCTTC
d_gene: TRBD1; v_gene: TRBV27; abundance: .; j_gene: TRBJ2-1; CDR3aa: CASRRDRAGYNEQFF; CDR3nt: TGTGCCAGCAGACGAGACAGGGCGGGTTACAATGAGCAGTTCTTC
d_gene: .; v_gene: TRBV10-1; abundance: .; j_gene: TRBJ2-5; CDR3aa: CASSAADQETQYF; CDR3nt: TGCGCCAGCAGTGCTGCAGACCAAGAGACCCAGTACTTC
d_gene: .; v_gene: TRBV5-1; abundance: .; j_gene: TRBJ1-1; CDR3aa: CASSLVWQGNTEAFF; CDR3nt: TGCGCCAGCAGCTTGGTCTGGCAGGGTAACACTGAAGCTTTCTTT
d_gene: .; v_gene: TRBV18; abundance: .; j_gene: TRBJ1-4; CDR3aa: CASSPYRRGRDEKLFF; CDR3nt: TGTGCCAGCTCACCCTACCGGCGGGGGAGAGATGAAAAACTGTTTTTT
d_gene: .; v_gene: TRBV11-2; abundance: .; j_gene: TRBJ1-1; CDR3aa: CASSPQGHLRTEAFF; CDR3nt: TGTGCCAGCAGCCCACAAGGACATCTGAGGACTGAAGCTTTCTTT
d_gene: TRBD2; v_gene: TRBV11-2; abundance: .; j_gene: TRBJ2-3; CDR3aa: CASSPTSVGDTQYF; CDR3nt: TGTGCCAGCAGCCCGACTAGCGTTGGAGATACGCAGTATTTT
d_gene: .; v_gene: TRBV5-1; abundance: once; j_gene: TRBJ2-3; CDR3aa: CASSLSGSTDTQYF; CDR3nt: TGCGCCAGCAGCTTATCAGGGTCCACAGATACGCAGTATTTT
d_gene: .; v_gene: TRBV5-1; abundance: once; j_gene: TRBJ1-1; CDR3aa: CASRGGTEAFF; CDR3nt: TGCGCCAGCAGGGGAGGCACTGAAGCTTTCTTT
d_gene: .; v_gene: TRBV20-1; abundance: .; j_gene: TRBJ1-2; CDR3aa: CSASLDTHYGYTF; CDR3nt: TGCAGTGCTAGTTTGGACACCCACTATGGCTACACCTTC
d_gene: TRBD2; v_gene: TRBV7-9; abundance: few; j_gene: TRBJ2-7; CDR3aa: CASSSGGFPSYEQYF; CDR3nt: TGTGCCAGCTCTAGCGGGGGTTTTCCTTCCTACGAGCAGTACTTC
d_gene: TRBD1; v_gene: TRBV4-1; abundance: .; j_gene: TRBJ1-3; CDR3aa: CASSQDWTGGDSGNTIYF; CDR3nt: TGCGCCAGCAGCCAAGATTGGACAGGGGGTGACTCTGGAAACACCATATATTTT
d_gene: .; v_gene: TRBV19; abundance: once; j_gene: TRBJ1-2; CDR3aa: CASSIESRQPGGGYTF; CDR3nt: TGTGCCAGTAGTATAGAGTCGCGACAGCCCGGCGGAGGCTACACCTTC
d_gene: TRBD1; v_gene: TRBV4-1; abundance: .; j_gene: TRBJ1-6; CDR3aa: CASSQLGTAPRLNSPLHF; CDR3nt: TGCGCCAGCAGCCAACTAGGGACAGCTCCGCGCCTAAATTCACCCCTCCACTTT
d_gene: .; v_gene: TRBV7-3; abundance: .; j_gene: TRBJ1-1; CDR3aa: CASSLRGTEAFF; CDR3nt: TGTGCCAGCAGCCTCCGGGGAACTGAAGCTTTCTTT
d_gene: .; v_gene: TRBV15; abundance: .; j_gene: TRBJ1-1; CDR3aa: CATSRGSGAPGTEAFF; CDR3nt: TGTGCCACCAGCAGAGGTTCAGGGGCCCCAGGGACTGAAGCTTTCTTT
d_gene: TRBD1; v_gene: TRBV11-2; abundance: .; j_gene: TRBJ2-5; CDR3aa: CASSSRRDREETQYF; CDR3nt: TGTGCCAGCAGCTCACGCCGGGACAGAGAAGAGACCCAGTACTTC
d_gene: TRBD1; v_gene: TRBV5-4; abundance: .; j_gene: TRBJ2-4; CDR3aa: CASSYRQGVAKNIQYF; CDR3nt: TGTGCCAGCAGCTACCGACAGGGTGTGGCCAAAAACATTCAGTACTTC
d_gene: TRBD1; v_gene: TRBV14; abundance: .; j_gene: TRBJ1-1; CDR3aa: CASQRTGALGTEAFF; CDR3nt: TGTGCCAGTCAGAGGACAGGGGCGCTGGGCACTGAAGCTTTCTTT
d_gene: TRBD2; v_gene: TRBV11-2; abundance: .; j_gene: TRBJ2-3; CDR3aa: CASRIPGLATDTQYF; CDR3nt: TGTGCCAGCAGGATTCCGGGACTAGCGACAGATACGCAGTATTTT
d_gene: .; v_gene: TRBV11-2; abundance: .; j_gene: TRBJ1-2; CDR3aa: CASSPEGNVLYGYTF; CDR3nt: TGTGCCAGCAGCCCCGAGGGAAATGTACTCTATGGCTACACCTTC
d_gene: TRBD1; v_gene: TRBV6-5; abundance: .; j_gene: TRBJ1-1; CDR3aa: CASSATGEGTEAFF; CDR3nt: TGTGCCAGCTCTGCAACAGGGGAAGGGACTGAAGCTTTCTTT
d_gene: TRBD1; v_gene: TRBV19; abundance: .; j_gene: TRBJ1-2; CDR3aa: CASSIDSGTAFYGYTF; CDR3nt: TGTGCCAGTAGTATAGATAGCGGGACAGCCTTCTATGGCTACACCTTC
d_gene: .; v_gene: TRBV7-2; abundance: .; j_gene: TRBJ2-7; CDR3aa: CASSLEGGTYEQYF; CDR3nt: TGTGCCAGCAGCTTAGAAGGGGGAACCTACGAGCAGTACTTC
d_gene: TRBD1; v_gene: TRBV5-5; abundance: .; j_gene: TRBJ1-2; CDR3aa: CASSLGGQGLLSGYTF; CDR3nt: TGTGCCAGCAGCTTGGGCGGACAGGGGCTGCTTTCGGGCTACACCTTC
d_gene: TRBD2; v_gene: TRBV29-1; abundance: once; j_gene: TRBJ2-5; CDR3aa: CSGLAGRETQYF; CDR3nt: TGCAGCGGCCTAGCGGGAAGAGAGACCCAGTACTTC
d_gene: TRBD1; v_gene: TRBV18; abundance: once; j_gene: TRBJ1-1; CDR3aa: CASSPGQGAIEAFF; CDR3nt: TGTGCCAGCTCCCCAGGACAGGGGGCGATTGAAGCTTTCTTT
d_gene: .; v_gene: TRBV7-9; abundance: .; j_gene: TRBJ2-1; CDR3aa: CASSLGSGKDEQFF; CDR3nt: TGTGCCAGCAGCTTAGGATCAGGAAAGGATGAGCAGTTCTTC
d_gene: TRBD1; v_gene: TRBV5-1; abundance: .; j_gene: TRBJ2-1; CDR3aa: CASSSQGAGNEQFF; CDR3nt: TGCGCCAGCAGTAGTCAGGGGGCAGGCAATGAGCAGTTCTTC
d_gene: .; v_gene: TRBV5-1; abundance: .; j_gene: TRBJ1-6; CDR3aa: CASSLTDNSPLHF; CDR3nt: TGCGCCAGCAGCTTAACTGATAATTCACCCCTCCACTTT
d_gene: .; v_gene: TRBV7-2; abundance: .; j_gene: TRBJ1-1; CDR3aa: CASSETQPRGAFF; CDR3nt: TGTGCCAGCAGCGAGACGCAACCCCGGGGAGCTTTCTTT
d_gene: TRBD1; v_gene: TRBV4-1; abundance: .; j_gene: TRBJ1-3; CDR3aa: CASSQEGTGTSGNTIYF; CDR3nt: TGCGCCAGCAGCCAAGAGGGGACAGGAACCTCTGGAAACACCATATATTTT
d_gene: TRBD1; v_gene: TRBV5-1; abundance: .; j_gene: TRBJ1-1; CDR3aa: CASSFNPGTGSTEAFF; CDR3nt: TGCGCCAGCAGCTTTAATCCCGGGACAGGGTCGACTGAAGCTTTCTTT
d_gene: .; v_gene: TRBV5-1; abundance: .; j_gene: TRBJ1-1; CDR3aa: CASSLDQGFTEAFF; CDR3nt: TGCGCCAGCAGCTTGGATCAGGGGTTCACTGAAGCTTTCTTT
d_gene: TRBD1; v_gene: TRBV3-1/TRBV3-2; abundance: .; j_gene: TRBJ1-1; CDR3aa: CASSRPGQGEAFF; CDR3nt: TGTGCCAGCAGCCGTCCGGGACAGGGTGAAGCTTTCTTT
d_gene: .; v_gene: TRBV27; abundance: .; j_gene: TRBJ2-7; CDR3aa: CASSERRGGNPYEQYF; CDR3nt: TGTGCCAGCAGCGAACGCCGGGGCGGGAATCCCTACGAGCAGTACTTC
d_gene: .; v_gene: TRBV5-1; abundance: .; j_gene: TRBJ1-1; CDR3aa: CASSLAGGGSEAFF; CDR3nt: TGCGCCAGCAGCTTGGCCGGGGGTGGGTCTGAAGCTTTCTTT